These 11 T cell receptor beta chains were sequenced from one sample in a study of T cells in localized non-small cell lung cancer. Produced via immunoSEQ multiplex PCR; TCRdb's table is partial and in-frame only. Of approximately 7,100 clones listed, around 45% are singletons. The material sequenced was lung tumor tissue, taken before any cancer treatment. Source of these receptors: a man aged 35-75 years with stage III lung adenocarcinoma.

This clone occurred a few times. CDR3 nucleotide sequence: TGCGCCAGCAGCTCCACAGGGTCGGTTCGCACCGGGGAGCTGTTTTTT. This codes for CASSSTGSVRTGELFF. The V and J genes are TRBV5-1 and TRBJ2-2; possible D gene TRBD1, 6 bases. Germline lookup yields CDR1 SGHRS and CDR2 YFSETQ. This CDR3 region has 16 residues. V was cut by 3 bases and J by 4 bases, with 16 bases left in between.

This clone was recorded only once. This chain joins TRBV9 and TRBJ2-3; weak D call: TRBD2 (5 bases). Germline-derived CDR1 and CDR2 are SGDLS and YYNGEE. Trimming removed 7 bases at V and 0 bases at J, with 12 bases between. The CDR3 has 14 amino acids. DNA of the CDR3: TGTGCCAGCGCCCCCCGAGGGAGCACAGATACGCAGTATTTT. Translating gives CASAPRGSTDTQYF.

This clone was picked up a small number of times. The CDR3 protein is CASSMTGEFTGELFF. The DNA of the CDR3 is TGTGCCAGCAGCATGACAGGGGAATTTACCGGGGAGCTGTTTTTT. The chain uses TRBV11-3 and TRBJ2-2, with 8 positions matching TRBD1. Germline V gene sequence: CDR1 SGHNT, CDR2 YENEEA. With V trimmed by 5 bases and J by 5 bases, 7 bases remained unmatched. This CDR3 has 15 amino acids.

This chain joins TRBV29-1 and TRBJ1-1; D perhaps matches TRBD1 (6 bases). Per germline, CDR1 SQVTM and CDR2 ANQGSEA. V lost 6 bases and J 1 base, leaving 12 bases between the germline ends. This CDR3 comprises 13 residues. The CDR3 protein is CSVKQGSNTEAFF. CDR3 nucleotide sequence: TGCAGCGTGAAACAGGGCTCGAACACTGAAGCTTTCTTT.

This clone has more than one count but fewer than ten. This chain links TRBV19 with TRBJ1-1, with D uncertain. The CDR3 loop spans 15 amino acids. V lost 5 bases to trimming and J lost 1 base, with 14 bases between them. CDR1 is LNHDA, CDR2 SQIVND, per germline (reference sequence). CDR3 in DNA: TGTGCCAGTAGTTGGCCAGCCGGCGGGAACACTGAAGCTTTCTTT. Protein: CASSWPAGGNTEAFF.

This clone was found a few times. V usage is TRBV6-8 and J usage is TRBJ1-5, with a weak D call TRBD1 (5 bases). The V end was cut by 6 bases, the J end by 6 bases, with 24 bases between. This CDR3 region has 17 residues. Germline CDR1 is MNHGY and CDR2 is SAAAGT. In DNA form, the CDR3 reads TGTGCCAGCAGATGGTGGGCCTTGGATGGGGGGGTTCAGCCCCAGCATTTT. Translating it yields CASRWWALDGGVQPQHF.

V gene TRBV29-1 combines with J gene TRBJ2-2; 10 bases map to TRBD1. This CDR3 is built from 14 residues. Germline-derived CDR1 and CDR2 are SQVTM and ANQGSEA. The V gene end was trimmed by 6 bases and the J gene end by 5 bases; junction bases not matched to a gene: 6. The chain's CDR3 is CSVRGQGGTGELFF. CDR3 coding DNA: TGCAGCGTCCGAGGACAGGGGGGGACCGGGGAGCTGTTTTTT.

This clone was seen a handful of times. The rearrangement links TRBV25-1 to TRBJ2-7, with D hard to call. V lost 7 bases to trimming and J lost 4 bases, with 14 bases between them. The germline V gene encodes CDR1 MGHDK and CDR2 SYGVNS. There are 13 residues in the CDR3. The chain's CDR3 is CASTYTDGYEQYF. CDR3 DNA: TGTGCCAGCACTTACACGGACGGATACGAGCAGTACTTC.

This clone was seen only a few times. This chain uses TRBV6-8 with TRBJ1-2; TRBD1 matches 9 bases. V shed 2 bases and J 7 bases; nucleotides not matched to a gene: 8. This CDR3 has 15 amino acids. Per the germline V gene, CDR1 is MNHGY and CDR2 is SAAAGT. The CDR3 DNA is TGTGCCAGCAGTTACCAAGGGACAGGGACTCGTGGCTACACCTTC. Amino acids: CASSYQGTGTRGYTF.

This clone was seen once. This chain connects TRBV29-1 to TRBJ1-3, with a weak D call TRBD1 (5 bases). The CDR3 loop spans 14 amino acids. Trimming took off 7 bases at V and 0 bases at J, with 13 bases between the two ends. Germline CDR1 is SQVTM and CDR2 is ANQGSEA. The CDR3 region is CSATGGVSGNTIYF. The DNA of the CDR3 is TGCAGCGCTACGGGGGGAGTCTCTGGAAACACCATATATTTT.

The chain is built from TRBV6-8 and TRBJ2-1; TRBD2 agrees at 8 bases. Germline lookup yields CDR1 MNHGY and CDR2 SAAAGT. Trimming cost V 4 bases and J 7 bases; bases outside gene matches: 6. This CDR3 region has 14 residues. The DNA for the CDR3 is TGTGCCAGCAGTTTTAACGGGAGGGTAAATGAGCAGTTCTTC. This codes for CASSFNGRVNEQFF.